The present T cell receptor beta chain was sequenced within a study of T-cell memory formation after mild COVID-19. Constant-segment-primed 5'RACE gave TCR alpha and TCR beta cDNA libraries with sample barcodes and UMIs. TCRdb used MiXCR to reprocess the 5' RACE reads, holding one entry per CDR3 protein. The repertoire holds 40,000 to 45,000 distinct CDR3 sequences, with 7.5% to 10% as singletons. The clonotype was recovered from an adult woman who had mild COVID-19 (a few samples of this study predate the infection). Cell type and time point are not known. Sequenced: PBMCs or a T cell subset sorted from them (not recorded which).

The CDR3 DNA sequence: TGTGCCAGCAGCCCTTGGACTAGCGGGAAAGGAGATACGCAGTATTTT. This codes for CASSPWTSGKGDTQYF. The chain employs TRBV7-9 and TRBJ2-3, with TRBD2 matching 12 bases. CDR3 length: 16 residues. Germline trimming cut 5 bases from V and 5 bases from J; bases unmatched to any gene: 8. CDR1 and CDR2 from the germline V gene are SEHNR and FQNEAQ (reference sequence).